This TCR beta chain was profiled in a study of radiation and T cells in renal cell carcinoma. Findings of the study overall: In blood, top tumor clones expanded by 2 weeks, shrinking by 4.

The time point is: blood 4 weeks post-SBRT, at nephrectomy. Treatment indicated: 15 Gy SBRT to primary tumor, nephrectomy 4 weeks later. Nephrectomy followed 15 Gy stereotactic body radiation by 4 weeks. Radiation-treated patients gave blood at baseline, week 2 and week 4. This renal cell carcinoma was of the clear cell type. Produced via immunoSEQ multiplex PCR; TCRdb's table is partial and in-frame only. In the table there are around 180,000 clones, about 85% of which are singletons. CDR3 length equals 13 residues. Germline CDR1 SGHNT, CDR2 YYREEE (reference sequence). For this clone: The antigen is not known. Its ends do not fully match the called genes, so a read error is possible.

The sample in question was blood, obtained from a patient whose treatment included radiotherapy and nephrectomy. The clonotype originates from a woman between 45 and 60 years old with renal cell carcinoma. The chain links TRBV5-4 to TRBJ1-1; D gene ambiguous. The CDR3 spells CASNLDPNTEAFF. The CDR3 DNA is TGTGCCAGCAACTTGGACCCGAACACTGAAGCTTTCTTT.